Sequencing of this T cell receptor beta chain was carried out in a study of monozygotic twins with inflammatory bowel disease. Input per TCR library consisted of roughly 4,000 ng of total RNA. TCRdb re-analyzed the 5' RACE reads; it lists each CDR3 protein once, without DNA. The sample yields approximately 420,000 distinct CDR3 sequences, of which the top ten take up 2% to 3%. Sampling involved one blood draw (around 2.5 ml) for every donor. Germline V CDR1 and CDR2: DFQATT, SNEGSKA (reference sequence). CDR3 length equals 12 residues. The sequence was obtained from a human donor with ulcerative colitis or Crohn's disease, or a healthy co-twin of an affected twin (not recorded which). The chain has TRBV20-1 and TRBJ1-2. What was sequenced was blood. The CDR3 sequence: CSARDSAQGYTF.